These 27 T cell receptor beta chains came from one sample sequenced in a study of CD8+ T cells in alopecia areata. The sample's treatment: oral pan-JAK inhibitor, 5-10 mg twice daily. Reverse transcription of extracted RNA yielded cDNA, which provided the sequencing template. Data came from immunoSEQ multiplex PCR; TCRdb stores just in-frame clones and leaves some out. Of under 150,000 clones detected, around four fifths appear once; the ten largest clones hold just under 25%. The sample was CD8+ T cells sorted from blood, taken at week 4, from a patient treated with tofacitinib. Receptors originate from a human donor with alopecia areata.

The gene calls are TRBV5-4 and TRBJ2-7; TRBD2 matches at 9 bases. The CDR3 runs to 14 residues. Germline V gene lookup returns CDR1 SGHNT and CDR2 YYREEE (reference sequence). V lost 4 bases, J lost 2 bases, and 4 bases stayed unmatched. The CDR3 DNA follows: TGTGCCAGCAGCGGGCGGGGGGGAGCCTACGAGCAGTACTTC. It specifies CASSGRGGAYEQYF.

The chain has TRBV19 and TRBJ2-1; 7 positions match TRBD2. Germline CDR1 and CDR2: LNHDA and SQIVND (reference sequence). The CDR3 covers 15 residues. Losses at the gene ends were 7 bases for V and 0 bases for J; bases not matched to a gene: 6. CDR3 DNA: TGTGCCAGTAAGGATTCTAGCGGCTCCTACAATGAGCAGTTCTTC. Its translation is CASKDSSGSYNEQFF. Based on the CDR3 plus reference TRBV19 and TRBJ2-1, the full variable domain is DGGITQSPKYLFRKEGQNVTLSCEQNLNHDAMYWYRQDPGQGLRLIYYSQIVNDFQKGDIAEGYSVSREKKESFPLTVTSAQKNPTAFYLCASKDSSGSYNEQFFGPGTRLTVL.

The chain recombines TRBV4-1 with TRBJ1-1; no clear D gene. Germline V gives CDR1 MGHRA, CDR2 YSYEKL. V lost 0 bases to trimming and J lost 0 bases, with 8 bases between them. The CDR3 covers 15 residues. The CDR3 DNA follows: TGCGCCAGCAGCCAAGAGGCCCAGATGAACACTGAAGCTTTCTTT. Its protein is CASSQEAQMNTEAFF.

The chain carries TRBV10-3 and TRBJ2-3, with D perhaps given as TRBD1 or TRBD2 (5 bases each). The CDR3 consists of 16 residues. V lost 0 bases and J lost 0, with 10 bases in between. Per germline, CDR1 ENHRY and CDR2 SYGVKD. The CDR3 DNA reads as TGTGCCATCAGTGAGTCGGGGGATGCTAGCACAGATACGCAGTATTTT. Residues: CAISESGDASTDTQYF.

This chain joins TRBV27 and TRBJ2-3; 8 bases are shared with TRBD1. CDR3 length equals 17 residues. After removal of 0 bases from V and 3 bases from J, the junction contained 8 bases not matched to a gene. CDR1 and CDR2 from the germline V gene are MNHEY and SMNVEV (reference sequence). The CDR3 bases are TGTGCCAGCAGTTTATCGGTGGCAGGGGGCTGGACAGATACGCAGTATTTT. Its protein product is CASSLSVAGGWTDTQYF.

The DNA for the CDR3 is TGTGCCAGCAGTTACTCGGGACAGGCTAACTATGGCTACACCTTC. It is translated as CASSYSGQANYGYTF. The chain joins TRBV6-5 to TRBJ1-2, with 8 bases lining up with TRBD1. The CDR3 runs 15 residues. Germline V gene lookup returns CDR1 MNHEY and CDR2 SVGAGI. Unmatched junction bases numbered 0, after V lost 0 bases and J lost 0 bases.

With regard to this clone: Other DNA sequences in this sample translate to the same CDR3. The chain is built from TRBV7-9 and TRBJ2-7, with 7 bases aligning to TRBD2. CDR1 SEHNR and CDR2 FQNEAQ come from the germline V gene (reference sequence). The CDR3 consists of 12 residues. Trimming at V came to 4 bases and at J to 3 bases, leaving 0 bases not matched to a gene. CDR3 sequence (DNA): TGTGCCAGCAGCTCTAGCGGCTACGAGCAGTACTTC. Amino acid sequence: CASSSSGYEQYF. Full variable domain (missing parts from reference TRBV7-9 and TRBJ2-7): DTGVSQNPRHKITKRGQNVTFRCDPISEHNRLYWYRQTLGQGPEFLTYFQNEAQLEKSRLLSDRFSAERPKGSFSTLEIQRTEQGDSAMYLCASSSSGYEQYFGPGTRLTVT.

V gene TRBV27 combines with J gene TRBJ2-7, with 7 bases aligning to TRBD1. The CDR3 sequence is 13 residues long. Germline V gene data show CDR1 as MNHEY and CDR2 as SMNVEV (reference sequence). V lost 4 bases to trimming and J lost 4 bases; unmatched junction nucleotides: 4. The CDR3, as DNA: TGTGCCAGCAGTTGGGGACAGACTTACGAGCAGTACTTC. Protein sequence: CASSWGQTYEQYF.

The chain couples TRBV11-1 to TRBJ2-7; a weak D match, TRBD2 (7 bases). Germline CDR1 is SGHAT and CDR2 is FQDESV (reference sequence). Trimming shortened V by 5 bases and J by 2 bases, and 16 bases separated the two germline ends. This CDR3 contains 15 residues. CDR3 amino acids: CASSHRGARTYEQYF. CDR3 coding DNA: TGTGCCAGCAGCCATCGGGGGGCCAGGACCTACGAGCAGTACTTC. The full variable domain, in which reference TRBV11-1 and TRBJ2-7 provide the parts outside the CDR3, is EAEVAQSPRYKITEKSQAVAFWCDPISGHATLYWYRQILGQGPELLVQFQDESVVDDSQLPKDRFSAERLKGVDSTLKIQPAELGDSAMYLCASSHRGARTYEQYFGPGTRLTVT.

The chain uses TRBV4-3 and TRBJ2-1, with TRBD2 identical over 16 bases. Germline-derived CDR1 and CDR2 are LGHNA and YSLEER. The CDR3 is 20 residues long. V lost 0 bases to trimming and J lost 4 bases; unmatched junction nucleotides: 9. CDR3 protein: CASSQDPGTSGGAIYNEQFF. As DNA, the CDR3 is TGCGCCAGCAGCCAAGATCCGGGGACTAGCGGGGGGGCCATTTACAATGAGCAGTTCTTC.

The CDR3 DNA reads as TGTGCCAGCAGCCTGAGACAGGACGGTGGTGGCTACACCTTC. This sequence encodes CASSLRQDGGGYTF. The chain combines TRBV9 with TRBJ1-2, with D tentatively TRBD1 (6 bases). This CDR3 is built from 14 residues. Per germline, CDR1 SGDLS and CDR2 YYNGEE. V lost 4 bases to trimming and J lost 7 bases, with 17 bases between them.

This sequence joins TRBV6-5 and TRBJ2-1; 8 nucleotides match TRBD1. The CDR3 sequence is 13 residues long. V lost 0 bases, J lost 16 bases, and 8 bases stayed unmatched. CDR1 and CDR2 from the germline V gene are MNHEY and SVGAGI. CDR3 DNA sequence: TGTGCCAGCAGTTACTCCGACAGGGGCACGATTTTCTTC. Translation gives CASSYSDRGTIFF.

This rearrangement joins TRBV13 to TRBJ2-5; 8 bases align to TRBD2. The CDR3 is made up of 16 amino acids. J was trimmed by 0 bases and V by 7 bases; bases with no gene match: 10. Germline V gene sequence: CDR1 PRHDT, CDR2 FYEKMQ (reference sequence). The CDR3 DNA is TGTGCCAGCAACCTCTGGGGTAGCGGGAACCAAGAGACCCAGTACTTC. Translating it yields CASNLWGSGNQETQYF.

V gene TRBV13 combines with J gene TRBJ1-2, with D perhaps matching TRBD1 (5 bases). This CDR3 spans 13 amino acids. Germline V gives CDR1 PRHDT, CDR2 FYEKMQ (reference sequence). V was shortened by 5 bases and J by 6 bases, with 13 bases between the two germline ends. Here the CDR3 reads CASSPGAGNGYTF. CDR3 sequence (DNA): TGTGCCAGCAGCCCTGGGGCAGGGAATGGCTACACCTTC.

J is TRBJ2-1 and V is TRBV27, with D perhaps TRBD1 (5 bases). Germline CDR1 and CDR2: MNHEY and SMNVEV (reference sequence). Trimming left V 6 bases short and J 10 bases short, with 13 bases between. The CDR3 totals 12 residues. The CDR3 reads CASRVGVREQFF. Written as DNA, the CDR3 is TGTGCCAGCAGGGTAGGGGTTCGAGAGCAGTTCTTC.

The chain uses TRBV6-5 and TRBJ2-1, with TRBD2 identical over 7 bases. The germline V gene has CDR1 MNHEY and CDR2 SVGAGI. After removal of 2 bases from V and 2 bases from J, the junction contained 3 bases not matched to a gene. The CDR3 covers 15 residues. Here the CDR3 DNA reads TGTGCCAGCAGTTACGTGGCGGGGGCCTACAATGAGCAGTTCTTC. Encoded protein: CASSYVAGAYNEQFF.

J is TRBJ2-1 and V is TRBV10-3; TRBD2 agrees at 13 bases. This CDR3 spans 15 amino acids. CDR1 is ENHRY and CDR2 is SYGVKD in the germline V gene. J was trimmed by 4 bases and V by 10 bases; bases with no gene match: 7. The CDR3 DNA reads TGTGCCACTGGGGGACTAGCGGGAACATACAATGAGCAGTTCTTC. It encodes CATGGLAGTYNEQFF.

The CDR3 DNA sequence: TGCAGTGTACAACAGGCCGGCGAGCAGTACTTC. It yields the protein CSVQQAGEQYF. The chain is built from TRBV20-1 and TRBJ2-7, with D maybe TRBD1 (5 bases). From germline, CDR1 is DFQATT and CDR2 SNEGSKA (reference sequence). The CDR3 runs 11 residues. V dropped 7 bases and J dropped 6 bases, with 13 bases sitting between them.

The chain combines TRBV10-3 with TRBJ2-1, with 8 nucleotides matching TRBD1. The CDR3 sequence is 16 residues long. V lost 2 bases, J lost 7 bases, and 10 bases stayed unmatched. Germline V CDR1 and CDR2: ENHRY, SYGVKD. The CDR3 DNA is TGTGCCATCAGTGAGACCGACCGACAGGGGATTAATGAGCAGTTCTTC. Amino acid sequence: CAISETDRQGINEQFF.

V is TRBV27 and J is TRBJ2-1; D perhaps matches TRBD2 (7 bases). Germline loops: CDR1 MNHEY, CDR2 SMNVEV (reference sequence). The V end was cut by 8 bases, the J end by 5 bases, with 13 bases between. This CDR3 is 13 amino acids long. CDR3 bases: TGTGCCAGCGGGCGGGGGCCCAACAATGAGCAGTTCTTC. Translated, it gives CASGRGPNNEQFF.

The CDR3 is CASSSRTGGPYEQYF. The CDR3 nucleotides read TGTGCCAGCAGCTCGAGGACAGGGGGCCCCTACGAGCAGTACTTC. This rearrangement joins TRBV7-2 to TRBJ2-7; 11 positions match TRBD1. Per germline, CDR1 SGHTA and CDR2 FQGNSA. V trimming: 4 bases; J trimming: 2 bases; junction bases outside the gene matches: 4. The CDR3 is 15 amino acids.

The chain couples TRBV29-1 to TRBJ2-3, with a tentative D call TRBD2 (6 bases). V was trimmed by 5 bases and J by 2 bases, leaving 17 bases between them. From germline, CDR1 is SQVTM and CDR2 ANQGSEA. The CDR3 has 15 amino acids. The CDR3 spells CSVQGGRRYTDTQYF. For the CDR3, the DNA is TGCAGCGTTCAAGGAGGGAGGCGCTACACAGATACGCAGTATTTT.

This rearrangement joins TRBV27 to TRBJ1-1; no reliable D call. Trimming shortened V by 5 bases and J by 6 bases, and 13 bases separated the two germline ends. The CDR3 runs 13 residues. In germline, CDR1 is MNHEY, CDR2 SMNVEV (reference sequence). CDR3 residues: CASSLTWTAEAFF. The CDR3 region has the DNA TGTGCCAGCAGTCTGACCTGGACGGCTGAAGCTTTCTTT.

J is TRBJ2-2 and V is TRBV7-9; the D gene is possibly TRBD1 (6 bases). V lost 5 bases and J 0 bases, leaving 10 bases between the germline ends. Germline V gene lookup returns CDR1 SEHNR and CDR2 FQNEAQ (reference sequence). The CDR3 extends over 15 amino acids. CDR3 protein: CASSVDSANTGELFF. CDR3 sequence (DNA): TGTGCCAGCAGCGTGGACAGCGCGAACACCGGGGAGCTGTTTTTT.

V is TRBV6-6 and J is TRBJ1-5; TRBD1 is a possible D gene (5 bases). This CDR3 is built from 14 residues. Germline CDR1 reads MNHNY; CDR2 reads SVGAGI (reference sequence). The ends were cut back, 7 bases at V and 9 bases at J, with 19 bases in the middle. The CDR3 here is CASTAYQGLWPQHF. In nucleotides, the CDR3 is TGTGCCAGCACGGCCTACCAGGGCTTGTGGCCCCAGCATTTT.

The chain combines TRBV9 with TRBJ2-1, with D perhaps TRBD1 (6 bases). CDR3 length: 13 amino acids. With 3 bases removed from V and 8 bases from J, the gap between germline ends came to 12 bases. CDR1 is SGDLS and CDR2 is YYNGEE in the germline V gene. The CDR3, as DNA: TGTGCCAGCAGCGCCGAACAGGGCGATGAGCAGTTCTTC. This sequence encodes CASSAEQGDEQFF. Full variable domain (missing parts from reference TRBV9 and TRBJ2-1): DSGVTQTPKHLITATGQRVTLRCSPRSGDLSVYWYQQSLDQGLQFLIQYYNGEERAKGNILERFSAQQFPDLHSELNLSSLELGDSALYFCASSAEQGDEQFFGPGTRLTVL.

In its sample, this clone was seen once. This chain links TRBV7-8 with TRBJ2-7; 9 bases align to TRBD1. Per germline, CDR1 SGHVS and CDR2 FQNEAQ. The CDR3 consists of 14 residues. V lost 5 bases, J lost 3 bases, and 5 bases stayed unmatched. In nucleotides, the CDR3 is TGTGCCAGCAGCCTCGGACAGGGGTTCTACGAGCAGTACTTC. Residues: CASSLGQGFYEQYF.